The entry below describes one T cell receptor beta chain. Its antigen remains undetermined. Base quality data are lacking; no much larger clone is found one base away. For sequencing of the TCRbeta CDR3 region, genomic DNA was extracted from the sorted cells. The immunoSEQ Assay was used for sequencing of TCRbeta CDR3 regions. TCRdb limited this immuneACCESS table to in-frame rearrangements with V and J called. A share of clones is missing; checked studies link under half to unresolved V genes, and the rest is unexplained. This sample gives about 120,000 clones in total; around 93% of them show up just once. The top ten hold over 0.15% of the sample. This entry comes from a study of OX40 agonist ivuxolimab in advanced cancers. For the study in its entirety: Ivuxolimab was a fully human IgG2 agonistic monoclonal antibody targeting the costimulatory receptor OX40 (CD134). Prior anti-PD-1, anti-PD-L1 or anti-CTLA-4 therapy was permitted, and checkpoint inhibitors had been received by roughly two fifths of dose-escalation patients. The monotherapy dose-escalation portion (N ≈ 50 patients) of the phase I ivuxolimab trial is reported in the paper. Partial responses occurred in three dose-escalation patients, of whom one had hepatocellular carcinoma and two had cutaneous melanoma. In the dose-escalation cohort, 82.7% of patients were male, and the mean age was approximately 60 years, with a range of roughly 23 to 85. Of the approximately 50 dose-escalation patients, hepatocellular carcinoma was present in roughly 19, melanoma in roughly 15, renal cell carcinoma in 9 and head and neck cancer in 9. Intravenous ivuxolimab was administered to patients every 2 weeks at six dose levels: 0.01, 0.1, 0.3, 1.5, 3 and 10 mg/kg. The point of sequencing TCRbeta in the periphery was to test whether ivuxolimab changed TCR sequence diversity and drove clonal T-cell expansion.

Results and caveats for the whole study, not just this receptor: Antigen specificity was not determined for the clonally expanded peripheral T cells. Low levels of normalized T-cell clonal expansion were also seen in some nonresponding patients. After ivuxolimab, CD8+ T cells had more expanded clones than CD4+ T cells on average. In the 0.1-3.0 mg/kg groups, partial responders had among the lowest normalized peripheral clonal expansion, particularly in CD8+ T cells. At doses of 0.1 to 3.0 mg/kg, clonal expansion of both CD4+ and CD8+ T cells in blood was seen between baseline and week 6.

Patients with autoimmune disease history or receiving systemic immunosuppression were excluded from the trial. Peripheral blood for TCR sequencing was drawn from every dose cohort at baseline, at cycle 4 day 1 and at cycle 7 day 1. The samples were taken from a phase I, first-in-human, multicenter, open-label dose-escalation trial of ivuxolimab. Adults with locally advanced or metastatic head and neck squamous cell, hepatocellular, melanoma or renal cell carcinoma were enrolled in the trial. Before TCR sequencing, CD4+ T cells and CD8+ T cells from peripheral blood were sorted into separate populations. V is clipped by 4 bases and J by 5 bases, and the sequence between their germline boundaries is 16 bases long. There are 15 amino acids in the CDR3, from cysteine to phenylalanine inclusive. The retained sequence is limited to the CDR3, 45 bases, with the frame set at the first base. The germline V gene encodes CDR1 SGDLS and CDR2 YYNGEE.

The chain was built from TRBV9 and TRBJ1-3; no D gene call is confident. Specimen: CD4+ or CD8+ T cells sorted from blood, collected in a trial of the OX40 agonist ivuxolimab. The TCR originated in an adult with an advanced solid tumor such as melanoma, head and neck, liver or kidney cancer. The CDR3 loop reads CASSKIESNRNTIYF. The nucleotides are TGTGCCAGCAGCAAAATAGAGTCTAACAGAAACACCATATATTTT.